What follows is one T cell receptor beta chain and its context. CDR3 length: 15 residues. J was trimmed by 1 base and V by 5 bases; bases with no gene match: 10. The germline gives CDR1 SQVTM, CDR2 ANQGSEA. 13 Jbeta primers and 60 Vbeta primers were used for the PCR. This table comes from immunoSEQ multiplex PCR, and its TCRdb copy is limited to in-frame clones, with some not included. The sample has approximately 160,000 clones, just under 80% seen once; the top ten hold 6.5% to 9%. These data are taken from a study of cytomegalovirus exposure and HLA in healthy donors. V gene TRBV29-1 combines with J gene TRBJ1-1, with TRBD1 matching 7 bases. The receptor's source is a middle-aged woman in good health and CMV-seropositive. Sequencing was done on a sample of PBMCs. The CDR3 is CSVLFPGQKNTEAFF. For the CDR3, the DNA is TGCAGCGTTCTCTTTCCGGGACAGAAGAACACTGAAGCTTTCTTT.